Presented here are 23 T cell receptor beta chains from one specimen sequenced in a study of cytomegalovirus exposure and HLA in healthy donors. A multiplex PCR was run with 60 Vbeta primers and 13 Jbeta primers. Generated by immunoSEQ multiplex PCR, the TCRdb table keeps only in-frame clones and is missing some. The data show roughly 140,000 clones, 80% seen once. The sample comprised PBMCs. The receptors derive from a man in his forties in good health and CMV-seronegative.

The chain employs TRBV7-2 and TRBJ2-3; D is unclear. V dropped 0 bases and J dropped 5 bases, with 6 bases sitting between them. This CDR3 has 13 amino acids. CDR1 and CDR2 from the germline V gene are SGHTA and FQGNSA. The CDR3 DNA sequence: TGTGCCAGCAGCTTAGCCATTGTAGATACGCAGTATTTT. Amino acids: CASSLAIVDTQYF.

The chain employs TRBV27 and TRBJ2-7; 9 bases match TRBD1. Germline loops: CDR1 MNHEY, CDR2 SMNVEV (reference sequence). The junction had 9 bases not matched to a gene; V was cut back by 4 bases and J by 2 bases. CDR3 size: 16 residues. This CDR3 reads CASSYPGQGVPYEQYF. CDR3 nucleotides: TGTGCCAGCAGTTATCCGGGACAGGGAGTCCCCTACGAGCAGTACTTC.

The genes are TRBV23-1 and TRBJ2-7, with D tentatively TRBD2 (5 bases). TRBV23-1 is an ORF, and what it does is uncertain. CDR3 length: 12 residues. V gave up 11 bases and J gave up 7 bases, with 18 bases separating them. As DNA, the CDR3 is TGCGCCCGCCCGGGGAGCAAAGGAGAGCAGTACTTC. Protein: CARPGSKGEQYF.

V usage is TRBV19 and J usage is TRBJ1-6; D is undetermined. The CDR3 spans 17 residues. V lost 3 bases to trimming and J lost 8 bases, with 20 bases between them. Per germline, CDR1 LNHDA and CDR2 SQIVND (reference sequence). DNA for the CDR3: TGTGCCAGTAGTATGATCGGGTTAGAAGATGTGGATTCACCCCTCCACTTT. It codes for CASSMIGLEDVDSPLHF.

This clone was seen once. The chain is built from TRBV19 and TRBJ1-1, with no clear D. The V and J ends lost 3 bases and 5 bases respectively, with 19 bases between them. The CDR3 is made up of 16 amino acids. Germline CDR1 is LNHDA and CDR2 is SQIVND (reference sequence). The CDR3 DNA sequence: TGTGCCAGTAGTATTTTTACTACATCTAAGGATACTGAAGCTTTCTTT. Protein product: CASSIFTTSKDTEAFF.

The rearrangement links TRBV19 to TRBJ2-2, with TRBD2 identical over 14 bases. Germline lookup yields CDR1 LNHDA and CDR2 SQIVND (reference sequence). The CDR3 length is 17 residues. The junction had 4 bases not matched to a gene; V was cut back by 3 bases and J by 4 bases. The CDR3 loop is CASSISGLAGGTGELFF. CDR3 nucleotide sequence: TGTGCCAGTAGTATCTCTGGACTAGCGGGGGGCACCGGGGAGCTGTTTTTT.

This clone has just one count. This chain uses TRBV7-9 with TRBJ2-3, with 7 nucleotides matching TRBD2. This CDR3 contains 17 residues. Trimming cost V 2 bases and J 3 bases; bases outside gene matches: 11. The germline V gene has CDR1 SEHNR and CDR2 FQNEAQ (reference sequence). The CDR3 sequence is CASSLRLTGGITDTQYF. The CDR3 region has the DNA TGTGCCAGCAGCTTACGACTCACCGGGGGGATTACAGATACGCAGTATTTT. The complete variable domain, with remaining parts taken from reference TRBV7-9 and TRBJ2-3, reads DTGVSQNPRHKITKRGQNVTFRCDPISEHNRLYWYRQTLGQGPEFLTYFQNEAQLEKSRLLSDRFSAERPKGSFSTLEIQRTEQGDSAMYLCASSLRLTGGITDTQYFGPGTRLTVL.

The CDR3 reads CASSPPNRLGETQYF. In DNA form, the CDR3 reads TGTGCCAGCAGCCCCCCCAACAGGCTGGGGGAGACCCAGTACTTC. V is TRBV7-2 and J is TRBJ2-5, with TRBD1 as a possible D gene (5 bases). The CDR3 is 15 residues long. V lost 5 bases, J lost 5 bases, and 18 bases lay in between. Germline CDR1 and CDR2: SGHTA and FQGNSA.

The CDR3 DNA is TGTGCCAGCAGTGGCCCGGGACAGGGGTCTGTTTCACCCCTCCACTTT. Its protein product is CASSGPGQGSVSPLHF. The V gene is TRBV6-1, the J gene TRBJ1-6; 10 bases are shared with TRBD1. CDR3 size: 16 residues. V dropped 4 bases and J dropped 9; count of bases not matched to a gene: 9. Germline V gene sequence: CDR1 MNHNS, CDR2 SASEGT.

The chain uses TRBV2 and TRBJ2-1; weak D call: TRBD2 (7 bases). Germline CDR1 reads SNHLY; CDR2 reads FYNNEI. The CDR3 spans 14 residues. Deletions cut 6 bases from V and 5 bases from J, with 14 bases between. The CDR3 DNA reads as TGTGCCAGCAGCGGGGGGCCTCAAGACAATGAGCAGTTCTTC. Protein product: CASSGGPQDNEQFF.

This sequence joins TRBV7-9 and TRBJ1-2; D remains unclear. Germline V gene data show CDR1 as SEHNR and CDR2 as FQNEAQ (reference sequence). Trimming cost V 1 base and J 1 base, with 7 bases left between them. The CDR3 spans 14 residues. DNA for the CDR3: TGTGCCAGCAGCTTAGTCCGGGGTAACTATGGCTACACCTTC. Protein: CASSLVRGNYGYTF.

A few counts support this clone. V is TRBV6-5 and J is TRBJ1-5, with D maybe TRBD1 (5 bases). V shed 2 bases and J shed 5 bases, with 7 bases lying between them. Germline V gene lookup returns CDR1 MNHEY and CDR2 SVGAGI. The CDR3 is made up of 13 amino acids. As DNA, the CDR3 is TGTGCCAGCAGTTACGACAGATATCAGCCCCAGCATTTT. Its translation: CASSYDRYQPQHF.

A note on this clone: Germline is not matched at one junction end, which may reflect a read error. The chain uses TRBV19 and TRBJ2-7, with D tentatively TRBD1 (6 bases). CDR3 length: 14 amino acids. Germline loops: CDR1 LNHDA, CDR2 SQIVND (reference sequence). The CDR3: CASGIKQGWYEQYF. The CDR3 coding sequence is TGTGCCAGTGGTATAAAGCAGGGGTGGTACGAGCAGTACTTC.

The chain joins TRBV7-9 to TRBJ2-5; D possibly corresponds to TRBD2 (6 bases). The CDR3 is 13 amino acids. Germline CDR1 reads SEHNR; CDR2 reads FQNEAQ (reference sequence). The V gene lost 5 bases and the J gene lost 5 bases, with 12 bases spanning the gap. The CDR3, as DNA: TGTGCCAGCAGCCCCGGACGGGAGGAGACCCAGTACTTC. Amino acid sequence: CASSPGREETQYF.

The rearrangement uses TRBV5-1 and TRBJ2-5; 12 bases agree with TRBD1. Germline assignment: CDR1 SGHRS and CDR2 YFSETQ. V trimming: 2 bases; J trimming: 5 bases; junction bases outside the gene matches: 4. This CDR3 contains 15 residues. The CDR3 region is CASSFGTGGVETQYF. As DNA, the CDR3 is TGCGCCAGCAGCTTTGGGACAGGGGGCGTGGAGACCCAGTACTTC.

The chain recombines TRBV5-4 with TRBJ2-3, with 8 bases lining up with TRBD1. The CDR3 has 18 residues. Germline V gives CDR1 SGHNT, CDR2 YYREEE (reference sequence). Trimming took 0 bases from V and 0 from J; bases not matched to a gene: 9. In DNA, the CDR3 is TGTGCCAGCAGCTTGGGTCGGCCAGGGGGCAGTAGCACAGATACGCAGTATTTT. Translated: CASSLGRPGGSSTDTQYF.

The rearrangement links TRBV6-6 to TRBJ1-4; possibly TRBD1 for D (5 bases). The CDR3 is 13 amino acids. Germline assignment: CDR1 MNHNY and CDR2 SVGAGI (reference sequence). Trimming took off 2 bases at V and 8 bases at J, with 9 bases between the two ends. The CDR3 region is CASSYPGEEKLFF. The DNA for the CDR3 is TGTGCCAGCAGTTACCCGGGGGAGGAAAAACTGTTTTTT.

This clone was counted between two and nine times. The chain joins TRBV7-2 to TRBJ1-1; 10 positions agree with TRBD1. The CDR3 length is 15 residues. The V gene end was trimmed by 3 bases and the J gene end by 4 bases; junction bases not matched to a gene: 5. Germline loops: CDR1 SGHTA, CDR2 FQGNSA. CDR3 nucleotides: TGTGCCAGCAGCTTGGACAGGGGGGTGGGCACTGAAGCTTTCTTT. This codes for CASSLDRGVGTEAFF.

The sample holds one count of this clone. The CDR3 nucleotides read TGTGCCAGTAGTATGGGCTGGAGTGGGACAGACTATTCACCCCTCCACTTT. Amino acids: CASSMGWSGTDYSPLHF. J is TRBJ1-6 and V is TRBV19; the match to TRBD1 covers 7 bases. With 3 bases clipped from V and 8 bases from J, the junction kept 13 bases outside the gene matches. This CDR3 spans 17 amino acids. Looked up from germline, CDR1 is LNHDA and CDR2 is SQIVND (reference sequence).

The rearrangement links TRBV19 to TRBJ2-1, with D maybe TRBD1 (6 bases). The CDR3 has 14 amino acids. V was shortened by 4 bases and J by 8 bases, with 15 bases between the two germline ends. CDR1 LNHDA and CDR2 SQIVND come from the germline V gene (reference sequence). CDR3 coding DNA: TGTGCCAGTAGTAGATGGACAGCTAGGGATGAGCAGTTCTTC. This codes for CASSRWTARDEQFF.

This clone was seen a single time. The genes are TRBV5-4 and TRBJ2-1; D gene uncertain. Germline values: CDR1 SGHNT, CDR2 YYREEE (reference sequence). V dropped 4 bases and J dropped 6 bases, with 8 bases sitting between them. The CDR3 consists of 12 residues. The CDR3 nucleotides are TGTGCCAGCAGCCCTTATTCCAATGAGCAGTTCTTC. It translates to CASSPYSNEQFF. The whole variable domain, remainder taken from reference TRBV5-4 and TRBJ2-1, is ETGVTQSPTHLIKTRGQQVTLRCSSQSGHNTVSWYQQALGQGPQFIFQYYREEENGRGNFPPRFSGLQFPNYSSELNVNALELDDSALYLCASSPYSNEQFFGPGTRLTVL.

The chain uses TRBV19 and TRBJ2-7; D gene unclear. The length of the CDR3 is 14 residues. CDR1 LNHDA and CDR2 SQIVND come from the germline V gene (reference sequence). V lost 6 bases and J lost 3, with 15 bases in between. For the CDR3, the DNA is TGTGCCAGTAGCCGTGAATCGTCCTACTACGAGCAGTACTTC. This gives the protein CASSRESSYYEQYF. Complete variable domain (other parts from reference TRBV19 and TRBJ2-7): DGGITQSPKYLFRKEGQNVTLSCEQNLNHDAMYWYRQDPGQGLRLIYYSQIVNDFQKGDIAEGYSVSREKKESFPLTVTSAQKNPTAFYLCASSRESSYYEQYFGPGTRLTVT.

The chain recombines TRBV9 with TRBJ1-1; TRBD1 agrees at 10 bases. The trim removed 3 bases at V and 4 bases at J, leaving 6 bases unmatched. CDR1 and CDR2 from the germline V gene are SGDLS and YYNGEE. The CDR3 loop spans 15 amino acids. The chain's CDR3 is CASSGGQGLATEAFF. CDR3 DNA: TGTGCCAGCAGCGGGGGACAGGGGTTGGCCACTGAAGCTTTCTTT. Full variable domain (remainder filled in from reference TRBV9 and TRBJ1-1): DSGVTQTPKHLITATGQRVTLRCSPRSGDLSVYWYQQSLDQGLQFLIQYYNGEERAKGNILERFSAQQFPDLHSELNLSSLELGDSALYFCASSGGQGLATEAFFGQGTRLTVV.